This T cell receptor beta chain was identified in a study of blood T cell repertoires in COVID-19. Original handling: The authors estimated nucleated cell counts from reference gene primer amplification. Here immunoSEQ multiplex PCR was the method, and the copy in TCRdb shows in-frame clones only, minus some. V and J calls and clone size come straight from that table; D and trimming were deduced from the DNA. The sample contains about 230,000 clones, about 85% of which appear only once. The CDR3 sequence is 14 residues long. Germline V gene sequence: CDR1 LNHDA, CDR2 SQIVND (reference sequence). The V end was cut by 1 base, the J end by 0 bases, with 6 bases between.

Sequencing input: peripheral blood. V and J are TRBV19 and TRBJ1-2; a weak D match, TRBD1 (5 bases). This receptor was identified in a man aged 40-55 years with acute or convalescent COVID-19. In nucleotides, the CDR3 is TGTGCCAGTAGTATAGGGGGCCCTAACTATGGCTACACCTTC. Translated, it gives CASSIGGPNYGYTF.